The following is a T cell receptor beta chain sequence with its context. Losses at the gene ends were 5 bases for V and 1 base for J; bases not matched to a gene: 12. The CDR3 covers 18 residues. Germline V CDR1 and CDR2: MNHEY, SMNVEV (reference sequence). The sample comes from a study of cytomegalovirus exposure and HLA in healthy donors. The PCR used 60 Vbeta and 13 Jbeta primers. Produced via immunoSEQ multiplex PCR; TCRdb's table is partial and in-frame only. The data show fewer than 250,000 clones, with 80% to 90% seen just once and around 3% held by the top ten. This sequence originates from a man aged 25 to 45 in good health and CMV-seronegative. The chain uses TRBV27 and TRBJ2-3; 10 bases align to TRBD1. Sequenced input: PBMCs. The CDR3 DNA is TGTGCCAGCAGTCCGTCGGAGACAGGGGGCACGGGCACAGATACGCAGTATTTT. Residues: CASSPSETGGTGTDTQYF.